This TCR beta chain was profiled in a study of naive and memory T cell subsets listed by TCRdb under 2017. Study-wide context: An open-source, UMI-based TCR alpha and beta sequencing pipeline was applied to sorted naive and memory peripheral blood T cell subsets. RNA was DNase-treated and reverse transcribed with TCR constant-region primers, mostly using SuperScript III. Complete agreement was observed between the functional CMV T cell responses and the IgG serology results. The research as a whole found: Once error correction was done, more than 90% of naive TCR sequences showed up just once, which made the naive abundance distributions much steeper than those of the memory subsets. The repertoire findings for the naive and memory subsets could not be validated, as no ground truth was available. A clonotype was defined as a single alpha or beta chain sequence rather than as a paired alpha/beta receptor. In both CD4 and CD8 cells, the Gini index increased while Shannon and inverse Simpson diversity decreased from naive through CM, EM and EMRA. RNA-based TCR counts may be affected by expression changes linked to T cell activation and differentiation. TCR abundance followed a power law whose exponent differed between naive and memory subsets but was consistent across the three individuals.

Library generation was performed with UMI-ligation and nested PCR. The beta constant-region primer consisted of an equimolar mixture of two oligonucleotides that together covered TRBC1 and TRBC2. A single-stranded oligonucleotide containing the SP2 primer and a 12-nucleotide UMI was joined to the 3' end of the cDNA by T4 RNA ligase 1. Four rounds of PCR, combining the SP2 primer with nested alpha and beta constant-region primers, were used to amplify the ligated cDNA. Incubation of the ligation reaction lasted about 18-24 hours at 16 degrees C. PCR2 was typically run as a SYBR Green qPCR and stopped at a predetermined threshold to prevent over-amplification. Every purification after the first one was done using Agencourt AMPure XP magnetic beads. Library amounts were measured by Qubit and library quality was assessed on a TapeStation, where the main peak was expected at around 650 bp. The pooled libraries were sequenced on an Illumina MiSeq using v2 2x251 paired-end kits, which usually yielded about 0.9-2.1 million reads per sample. Each sample library was pooled at approximately 3.7 nM, and about 5-7% PhiX was included to improve cluster recognition. Under the source paper's analysis protocol: Decombinator assigned V and J genes to Demultiplexor-processed FASTQ reads by tag matching, allowing a single base-pair mismatch. By using UMIs, Collapsinator corrected both sequencing errors and the frequency errors caused by PCR heterogeneity. TCRs were translated and CDR3s were extracted from the conserved cysteine to the FGXG phenylalanine by CDR3Translator, with non-productive sequences being flagged. Gini, Shannon entropy and inverse Simpson indices were calculated on repertoires that had been subsampled to equal numbers of UMI-defined TCRs. Clonotype abundance distributions were fitted to a power law by maximum likelihood within the linear range. Similar UMI counts, unique TCR numbers and clonal distributions were obtained with the pipeline and with MIGEC on one naive CD8 sample. Repertoires were searched for approximately 7,000 CMV-associated CDR3 sequences compiled from VDJdb and a published dataset. The raw public reads went through TCRdb reprocessing: fastp at Q25, MiXCR clone calling, in-frame beta chains kept. Rows merge per CDR3 protein into single entries with the most common DNA and genes. These V and J calls derive from TCRdb rather than the authors' analysis. The sample yields 70,000 to 95,000 distinct CDR3 sequences; about 6.5% were counted once. Together, the top ten hold roughly 1.5% of the sample.

This clonotype was counted between two and nine times. Its antigen is still unknown. No much larger clone exists at a distance of one base, and base qualities are not known. Counted from cysteine to phenylalanine, this CDR3 has 16 amino acids. Only CDR3 DNA is held: 48 bases, read in frame from base 1. V is cut back by 1 base and J by 0 bases, with 3 bases in the junction unmatched. The germline V gene sets CDR1 to SGDLS and CDR2 to YYNGEE. Separate amplification of TCR alpha and beta chain libraries was performed from the second PCR step onward. To determine each donor's CMV status, fresh PBMCs were stimulated overnight with CMV viral lysate, and IFNgamma production from CD4+ T cells was then assessed. CD4 T cells were positively selected with Miltenyi beads, followed by positive selection of CD8 T cells from the CD4-negative fraction. Cells were stained for CD3, CD4, CD8, CD45RA, CD27 and a live/dead dye and were sorted on a BD Aria II into four subsets based on CD45RA and CD27. Blood came from three healthy volunteers, each fractionated into CD4 and CD8 T cells and then into four differentiation subsets. Approximately 120 ml of peripheral blood was collected from each donor, and PBMC were isolated from the blood using Ficoll-Paque PLUS density-gradient centrifugation. Sorted cells were lysed in RLT buffer, after which RNA was extracted using a Qiagen RNeasy kit and stored at -80 degrees C.

This clonotype was sampled from a human donor in good health. Sequenced: central memory CD4+ T cells from blood. The cell subset or site label here, explained by the study, means: central memory, CD45RA- CD27+. The rearrangement combines TRBV9 with TRBJ2-1; TRBD2 lines up with 8 middle nucleotides. CDR3 sequence: CASSVSAGGSYNEQFF. The nucleotide sequence is given as TGTGCCAGCAGCGTATCTGCGGGGGGCTCCTACAATGAGCAGTTCTTC. Reference TRBV9 and TRBJ2-1 genes cover what lies past the CDR3, so the full variable domain is DSGVTQTPKHLITATGQRVTLRCSPRSGDLSVYWYQQSLDQGLQFLIQYYNGEERAKGNILERFSAQQFPDLHSELNLSSLELGDSALYFCASSVSAGGSYNEQFFGPGTRLTVL.